The clone carrying this TCR beta chain was observed at least ten times. Its specificity is not known. CDR1 is LGHNA and CDR2 is YNFKEQ in the germline V gene. V was pared by 0 bases and J by 4 bases, with 0 bases of the junction left unmatched. The CDR3 loop spans 14 amino acids. The TCR library protocol was used to attach unique molecular identifiers. These identifiers were attached to individual cDNA molecules. TCRdb analysed the 5' RACE reads with MiXCR anew, one entry per CDR3 protein. This table has tens of thousands of distinct CDR3 sequences, 5% to 5.5% appearing once. This specimen belongs to a study of early T cells in non-severe SARS-CoV-2 infection. Across the study: Chains from this unsorted whole-blood bulk RNA could not be paired.

Study findings and constraints: Matching results from VDJdb favored anti-spike CD8 responses, leaving private and CD4 specificities undetected.

The clonotype was recovered from an adult who was a healthcare worker with PCR-confirmed SARS-CoV-2 infection or an uninfected control (not recorded which). V gene TRBV4-2 combines with J gene TRBJ2-3; 8 nucleotides match TRBD2. Sequenced: whole blood. For the CDR3, the DNA is TGTGCCAGCAGCCAAGAGACTAGCGCAGATACGCAGTATTTT. Amino acids: CASSQETSADTQYF.